This T cell receptor beta chain comes out of a study of blood T cell repertoires in COVID-19. The table lists this clone with a count of one. The junction had 4 bases not matched to a gene; V was cut back by 6 bases and J by 3 bases. The V gene's germline CDR1 is MNHNY and CDR2 SVGAGI (reference sequence). The CDR3 length is 13 residues. The assay was immunoSEQ multiplex PCR, and TCRdb's table has in-frame clones only and misses some. The sample consists of about 110,000 clones, 85% of them appearing once. This clonotype was sampled from a man aged 40-49 years with acute or convalescent COVID-19. V and J are TRBV6-6 and TRBJ2-7; TRBD2 matches 8 bases. The sequencing sample was made of peripheral blood. In nucleotides, the CDR3 is TGTGCCAGCAGGCGGGGGGAACACTACGAGCAGTACTTC. Encoded protein: CASRRGEHYEQYF.